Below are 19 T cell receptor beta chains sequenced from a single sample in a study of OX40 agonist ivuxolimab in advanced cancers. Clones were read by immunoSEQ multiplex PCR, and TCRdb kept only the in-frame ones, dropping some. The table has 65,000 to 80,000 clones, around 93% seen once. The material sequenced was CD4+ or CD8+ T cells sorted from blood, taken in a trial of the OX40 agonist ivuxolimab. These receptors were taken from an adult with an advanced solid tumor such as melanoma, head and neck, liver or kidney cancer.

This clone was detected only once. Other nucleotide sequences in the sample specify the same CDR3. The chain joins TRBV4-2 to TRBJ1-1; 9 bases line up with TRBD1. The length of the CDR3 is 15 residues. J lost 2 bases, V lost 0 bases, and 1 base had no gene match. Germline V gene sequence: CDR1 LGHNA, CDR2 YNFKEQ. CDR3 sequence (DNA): TGTGCCAGCAGCCAAGAACAGGGGGCCAACACTGAAGCTTTCTTT. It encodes CASSQEQGANTEAFF.

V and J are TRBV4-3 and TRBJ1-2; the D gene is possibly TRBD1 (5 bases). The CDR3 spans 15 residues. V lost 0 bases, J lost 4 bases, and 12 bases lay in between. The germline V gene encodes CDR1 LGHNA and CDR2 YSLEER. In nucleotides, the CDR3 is TGCGCCAGCAGCCAAGATAGGGGTCTGATCTATGGCTACACCTTC. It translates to CASSQDRGLIYGYTF.

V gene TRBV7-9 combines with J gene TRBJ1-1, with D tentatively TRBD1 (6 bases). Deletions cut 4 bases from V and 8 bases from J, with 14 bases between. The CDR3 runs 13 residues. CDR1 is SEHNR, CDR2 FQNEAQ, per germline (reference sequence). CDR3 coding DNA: TGTGCCAGCAGCTCGGGGGCAACAACCGAAGCTTTCTTT. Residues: CASSSGATTEAFF.

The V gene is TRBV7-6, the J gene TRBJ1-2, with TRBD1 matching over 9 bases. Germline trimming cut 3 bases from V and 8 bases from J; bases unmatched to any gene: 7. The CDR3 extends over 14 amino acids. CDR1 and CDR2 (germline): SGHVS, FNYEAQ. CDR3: CASSFGTGPRGYTF. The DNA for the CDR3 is TGTGCCAGCAGCTTCGGGACAGGGCCTCGAGGCTACACCTTC. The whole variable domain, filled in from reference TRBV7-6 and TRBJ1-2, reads GAGVSQSPRYKVTKRGQDVALRCDPISGHVSLYWYRQALGQGPEFLTYFNYEAQQDKSGLPNDRFSAERPEGSISTLTIQRTEQRDSAMYRCASSFGTGPRGYTFGSGTRLTVV.

The CDR3 bases are TGTGCCAGCAGTGAAGCGAGGCGGGACTCCTACAATGAGCAGTTCTTC. This translates into CASSEARRDSYNEQFF. The chain has TRBV2 and TRBJ2-1, with D perhaps TRBD2 (6 bases). Germline V CDR1 and CDR2: SNHLY, FYNNEI. The CDR3 spans 16 residues. V was trimmed by 0 bases and J by 0 bases, leaving 9 bases between them.

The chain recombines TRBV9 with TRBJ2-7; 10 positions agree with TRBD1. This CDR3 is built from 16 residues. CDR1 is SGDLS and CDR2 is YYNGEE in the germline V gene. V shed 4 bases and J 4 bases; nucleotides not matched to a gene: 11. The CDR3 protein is CASSPSPGTGDYEQYF. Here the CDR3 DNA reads TGTGCCAGCAGCCCTTCTCCCGGGACAGGGGATTACGAGCAGTACTTC.

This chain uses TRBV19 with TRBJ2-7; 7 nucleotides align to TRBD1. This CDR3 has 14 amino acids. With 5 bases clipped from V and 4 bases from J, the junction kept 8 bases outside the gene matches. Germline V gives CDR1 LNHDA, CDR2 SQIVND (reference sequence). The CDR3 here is CASSHRDSIYEQYF. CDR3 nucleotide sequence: TGTGCCAGTAGTCACCGGGACAGCATATACGAGCAGTACTTC.

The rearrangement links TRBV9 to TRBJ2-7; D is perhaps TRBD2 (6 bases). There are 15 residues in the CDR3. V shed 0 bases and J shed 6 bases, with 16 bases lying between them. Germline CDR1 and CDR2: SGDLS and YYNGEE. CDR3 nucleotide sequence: TGTGCCAGCAGCGTAGCGGAGGGACGGTCAGGCGAGCAGTACTTC. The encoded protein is CASSVAEGRSGEQYF.

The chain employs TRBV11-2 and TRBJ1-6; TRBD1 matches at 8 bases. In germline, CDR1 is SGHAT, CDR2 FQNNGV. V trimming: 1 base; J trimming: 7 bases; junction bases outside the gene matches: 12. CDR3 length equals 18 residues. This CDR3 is CASSLAEVQGAYNSPLHF. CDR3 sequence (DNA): TGTGCCAGCAGCTTAGCGGAGGTCCAGGGGGCATACAATTCACCCCTCCACTTT. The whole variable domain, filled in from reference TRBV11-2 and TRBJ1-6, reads EAGVAQSPRYKIIEKRQSVAFWCNPISGHATLYWYQQILGQGPKLLIQFQNNGVVDDSQLPKDRFSAERLKGVDSTLKIQPAKLEDSAVYLCASSLAEVQGAYNSPLHFGNGTRLTVT.

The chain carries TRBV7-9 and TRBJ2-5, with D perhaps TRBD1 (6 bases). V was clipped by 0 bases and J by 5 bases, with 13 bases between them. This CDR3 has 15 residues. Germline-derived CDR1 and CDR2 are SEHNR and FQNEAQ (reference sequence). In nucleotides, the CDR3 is TGTGCCAGCAGCTTAGCGTCAACAGGGTGGGAGACCCAGTACTTC. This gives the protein CASSLASTGWETQYF.

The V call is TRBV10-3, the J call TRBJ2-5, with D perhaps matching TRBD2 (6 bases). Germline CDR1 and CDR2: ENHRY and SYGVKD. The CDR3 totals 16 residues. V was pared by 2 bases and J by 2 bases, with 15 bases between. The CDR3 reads CAISETWEEIQETQYF. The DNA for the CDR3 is TGTGCCATCAGTGAGACATGGGAGGAGATTCAAGAGACCCAGTACTTC.

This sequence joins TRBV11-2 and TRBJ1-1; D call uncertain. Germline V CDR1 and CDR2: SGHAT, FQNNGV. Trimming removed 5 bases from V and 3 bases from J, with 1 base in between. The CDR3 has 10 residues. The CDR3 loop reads CASSHTEAFF. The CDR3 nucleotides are TGTGCCAGCAGCCACACTGAAGCTTTCTTT.

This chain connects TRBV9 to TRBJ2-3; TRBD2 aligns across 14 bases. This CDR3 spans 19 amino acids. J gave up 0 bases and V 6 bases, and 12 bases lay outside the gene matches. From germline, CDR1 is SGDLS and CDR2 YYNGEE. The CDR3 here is CASTAFPGLAGASTDTQYF. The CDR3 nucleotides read TGTGCCAGCACCGCCTTCCCGGGACTAGCGGGGGCTAGCACAGATACGCAGTATTTT.

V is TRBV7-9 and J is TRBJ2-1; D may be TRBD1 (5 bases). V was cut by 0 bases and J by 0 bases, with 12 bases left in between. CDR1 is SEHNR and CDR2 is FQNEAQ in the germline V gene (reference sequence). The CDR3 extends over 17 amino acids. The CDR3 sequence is CASSLARMGPSYNEQFF. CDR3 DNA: TGTGCCAGCAGCTTAGCGCGAATGGGGCCCTCCTACAATGAGCAGTTCTTC.

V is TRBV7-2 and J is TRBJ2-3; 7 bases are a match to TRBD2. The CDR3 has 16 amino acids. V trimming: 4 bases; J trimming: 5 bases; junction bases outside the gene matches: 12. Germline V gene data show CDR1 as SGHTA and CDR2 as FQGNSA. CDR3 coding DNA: TGTGCCAGCAGCTCCCTAGCGGCCCGGGCCCTAGATACGCAGTATTTT. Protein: CASSSLAARALDTQYF. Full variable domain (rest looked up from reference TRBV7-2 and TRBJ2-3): GAGVSQSPSNKVTEKGKDVELRCDPISGHTALYWYRQSLGQGLEFLIYFQGNSAPDKSGLPSDRFSAERTGGSVSTLTIQRTQQEDSAVYLCASSSLAARALDTQYFGPGTRLTVL.

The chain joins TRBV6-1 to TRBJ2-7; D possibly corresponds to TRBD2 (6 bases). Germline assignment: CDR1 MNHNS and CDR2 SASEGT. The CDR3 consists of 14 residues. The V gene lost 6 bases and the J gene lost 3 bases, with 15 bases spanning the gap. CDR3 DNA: TGTGCCAGCAGGGAATCCTGGGGGGACTACGAGCAGTACTTC. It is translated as CASRESWGDYEQYF.

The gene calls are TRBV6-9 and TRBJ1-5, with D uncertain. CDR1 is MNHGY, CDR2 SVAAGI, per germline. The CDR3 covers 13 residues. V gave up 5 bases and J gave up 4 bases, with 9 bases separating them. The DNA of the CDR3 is TGTGCCAGCAGTCCACCTAGGAATCAGCCCCAGCATTTT. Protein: CASSPPRNQPQHF.

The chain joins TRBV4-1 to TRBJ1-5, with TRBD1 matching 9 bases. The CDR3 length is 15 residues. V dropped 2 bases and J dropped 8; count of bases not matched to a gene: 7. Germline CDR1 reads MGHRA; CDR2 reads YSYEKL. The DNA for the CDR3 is TGCGCCAGCAGCCAATTCAGGACAGGGGAAAAGCCCCAGCATTTT. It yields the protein CASSQFRTGEKPQHF.

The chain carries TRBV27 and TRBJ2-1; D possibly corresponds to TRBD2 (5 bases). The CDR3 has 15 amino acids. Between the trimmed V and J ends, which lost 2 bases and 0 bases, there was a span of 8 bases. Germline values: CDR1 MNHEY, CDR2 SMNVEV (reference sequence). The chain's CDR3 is CASSLPGISYNEQFF. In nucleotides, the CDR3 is TGTGCCAGCAGTTTACCGGGGATCTCCTACAATGAGCAGTTCTTC.